This T cell receptor (beta chain) derives from a study of shared clonotypes between healthy human individuals (dated by TCRdb to the early 2020s). Regarding the complete study: The cohort included a few men and a couple of women between 18 and 49 years of age. For each donor, CD4 naive and CD4 memory were each given three plates, CD8 naive was given two plates, and CD8 memory was given one plate. To estimate repertoire size and how much clonotypes are shared between individuals, the study performed deep sequencing of blood TCR repertoires from about five healthy adults. Different laboratories and diverse techniques were used to prepare libraries and sequence TCR repertoires, to increase sequencing depth and limit assay-specific biases. Each donor's leukapheresis produced roughly between roughly 0.94 and 9.5 billion PBMCs. The paper's findings and limits, for the study overall: Across a few donors, around 5% of naive CD4, roughly 3.4% of naive CD8, around 2.5% of memory CD4, and roughly 0.41% of memory CD8 clonotypes were shared. Based on pairwise subsampling, the degree of clonotype sharing among donors was expected to be affected by sequencing depth. Higher generation probabilities were observed for clonotypes shared by all four sorted-subset donors than for non-shared clonotypes. Sampling was restricted to blood, and TCR repertoires in tissue are likely to differ from TCR repertoires in blood. Naive subsets generally had larger estimated clonotype richness than memory subsets did. Because the study included a small number of donors, the genetic and exposure-history diversity represented was limited. Even with the large sequencing depth, rarefaction of the sorted-subset datasets indicated that sequencing was incomplete.

The donors were healthy, HIV-negative adults who had no recently reported acute infections or vaccinations. Every donor was a Caucasian adult residing in Nashville, Tennessee, USA. CD4+ T cells were enriched by magnetic negative selection; naive cells were then positively selected on CD45RA, and the negative fraction formed the memory subset. After blood collection by leukapheresis, PBMCs were isolated using Ficoll-Histopaque density gradient centrifugation and then cryopreserved in the vapor phase of liquid nitrogen. Analytical flow cytometry was used to check the purity and quantity of every magnetically sorted T cell population. From each sorted fraction, genomic DNA was isolated and quantified by UV absorbance on a Nanodrop 2000c. Using the deep immunoSEQ assay, multiplex PCR amplified TCR CDR3 regions from genomic DNA. Extracted genomic DNA from each cell subset was spread evenly across all wells of several immunoSEQ 96-well plates, with each plate serving as a replicate. For sorted subsets, roughly 0.2 ug genomic DNA, equal to approximately 30,000 T cell genomes, was loaded into each replicate PCR. The purified libraries were quantified using a Qubit 3.0 fluorometer, sized with a Bioanalyzer 2100, and then quantified again using the KAPA Library Quantification kit. Every immunoSEQ 96-well plate was sequenced on a dedicated single-read 150-cycle Illumina NextSeq 550 flow cell. The study's own analysis went as follows. Because the immunoSEQ output held only junctional sequences and lacked quality scores, the filtering could not match the filtering applied to full-length reads. To assign V/J genes and CDR3, sequences were annotated using PyIR, a Python wrapper for IgBLAST v1.9, with IMGT germline references. Any read was removed if the V/J assignment was weak (E-value above 1e-6), the CDR3 was missing, or the read contained stop codons, out-of-frame junctions, or ambiguous translated residues. V3J clonotypes were defined by identical inferred V gene, J gene, and CDR3 amino acid sequence. To compute the percentage overlap between repertoires, the number of shared unique clonotypes was divided by the size of the smaller repertoire. Richness of each repertoire was evaluated using RTK rarefaction, the Chao1 estimator, and Recon v2.1 estimates of unobserved clonotypes. For all TCRbeta clonotypes obtained by the gDNA method from a handful of donors, generation probabilities were computed with OLGA. Imported from immuneACCESS, the table was reduced by TCRdb to in-frame sequences with V and J called. These copies leave out some clones; in studies compared against another copy, an unresolved V gene accounts for under half, and the cause of the remainder is not known. V, J and clone size derive from that table, while D and trimming were established from the DNA sequence. For this sample there are about 2.4 million clones; about 92% appear just once. Of the sample, over 0.12% falls within the top ten clones.

Points on this clone: Its antigen has not been determined. Base qualities are missing; no much larger clone stands one base away.

Trimming removed 4 bases from V and 2 bases from J, leaving 13 bases between the germline ends. Counted from cysteine to phenylalanine, this CDR3 has 15 amino acids. The only DNA kept is the CDR3, 45 bases in frame from the first base. Reading the germline V gene gives CDR1 SGHRS and CDR2 YFSETQ. The rearrangement combines TRBV5-1 with TRBJ2-1, with the D gene uncertain. The sample comprised naive CD4+ T cells sorted from blood. The label giving this sample's cell subset or site can be read as: CD45RA+ positively selected. This TCR derives from a man between 18 and 35 years old in good health. The CDR3 reads as follows: CASSQSYRPYNEQFF. In nucleotides, the sequence is TGCGCCAGCAGCCAGTCGTACCGTCCCTACAATGAGCAGTTCTTC.